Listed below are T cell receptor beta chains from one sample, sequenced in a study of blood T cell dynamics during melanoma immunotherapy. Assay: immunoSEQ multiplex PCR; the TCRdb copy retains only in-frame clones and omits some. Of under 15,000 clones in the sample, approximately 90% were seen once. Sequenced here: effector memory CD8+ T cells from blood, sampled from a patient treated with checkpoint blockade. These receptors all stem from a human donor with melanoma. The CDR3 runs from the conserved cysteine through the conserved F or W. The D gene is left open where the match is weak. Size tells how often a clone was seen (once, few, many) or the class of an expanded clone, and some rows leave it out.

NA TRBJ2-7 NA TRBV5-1 TGCGCCAGCAAGGTAGGGGCAGGAAACTCCTACGAGCAGTACTTC CASKVGAGNSYEQYF
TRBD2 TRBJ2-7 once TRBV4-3 TGCGCCAGCAGCCAAGTATTCCCCACTAGCGCCTCCTACGAGCAGTACTTC CASSQVFPTSASYEQYF
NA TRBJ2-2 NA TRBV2 TGTGCCAGCAGTGAAAGACGACGGGAGCTCACCGGGGAGCTGTTTTTT CASSERRRELTGELFF
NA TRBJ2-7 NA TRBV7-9 TGTGCCAGCAGGACTAGTACATCCTACGAGCAGTACTTC CASRTSTSYEQYF
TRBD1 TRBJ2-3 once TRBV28 TGTGCCAGCAGTCCACCCCGGCGGGACAGGGGGCCGGATACGCAGTATTTT CASSPPRRDRGPDTQYF
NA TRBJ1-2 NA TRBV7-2 TGTGCCAGCAGCTTAAGGAAATCGGAGGGTCTGGGCTATGGCTACACCTTC CASSLRKSEGLGYGYTF
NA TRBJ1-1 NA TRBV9 TGTGCCAGCAGCGTAGGAAACGAAACGTACGCTTTCTTT CASSVGNETYAFF
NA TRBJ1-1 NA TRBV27 TGTGCCAGCAGTTTACTAGGGCGCGTGGACACTGAAGCTTTCTTT CASSLLGRVDTEAFF
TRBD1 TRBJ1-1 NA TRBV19 TGTGCCACCAGGACAGGGGAGAAGGCTGAAGCTTTCTTT CATRTGEKAEAFF
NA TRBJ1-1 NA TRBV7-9 TGTGCCAGCCTACCCCGGACAGCTTCTGAAGCTTTCTTT CASLPRTASEAFF
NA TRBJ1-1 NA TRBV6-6 TGTGCCAGTACCGGGTTTTTGAACACTGAAGCTTTCTTT CASTGFLNTEAFF
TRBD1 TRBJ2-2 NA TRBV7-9 TGTGCCAGCAGCCCGAACAGGGGCGATAACACCGGGGAGCTGTTTTTT CASSPNRGDNTGELFF
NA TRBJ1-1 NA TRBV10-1 TGCGCCAGCAGTCCAGGGAACACTGAAGCTTTCTTT CASSPGNTEAFF
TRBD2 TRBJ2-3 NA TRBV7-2 TGTGCCAGCAGCTCCCCCGAGCGGGGAGTTACGCAGTATTTT CASSSPERGVTQYF
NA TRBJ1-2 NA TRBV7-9 TGTGCCAGCAGCTTACCAGACCCTGAGGGGTATGGCTACACCTTC CASSLPDPEGYGYTF